The following is a T cell receptor beta chain sequence with its context. This CDR3 is built from 15 residues. With 2 bases clipped from V and 3 bases from J, the junction kept 5 bases outside the gene matches. Germline lookup yields CDR1 GTSNPN and CDR2 SVGIG (reference sequence). This sample stems from a study of shared clonotypes between healthy human individuals. Turning to the study itself: The study enrolled two women and three men aged 18 to 49. There were three CD4 naive, three CD4 memory, two CD8 naive and one CD8 memory plates per donor.

Splitting the CD4+ cells yielded a CD45RA+ naive subset and a CD45RA-negative memory subset. Template for every sorted-subset replicate PCR totaled approximately 0.2 ug DNA, 25,000 to 35,000 T cell genomes. Assay used: immunoSEQ multiplex PCR; TCRdb lists only in-frame clones, some missing. The sample shows some 2.4 million clones, over 85% of them seen only once. The receptor was derived from a man aged 18 to 29 in good health. Some clones in this sample may be carry-over from other donors' samples. The sequenced sample was naive CD4+ T cells from PBMCs. The subset denotes: CD45RA+ positively selected. The rearrangement uses TRBV30 and TRBJ2-1; 9 bases match TRBD2. The CDR3 DNA reads TGTGCCTGGAGTAGGCGGGAGGGCCGCTACAATGAGCAGTTCTTC. Its protein product is CAWSRREGRYNEQFF.